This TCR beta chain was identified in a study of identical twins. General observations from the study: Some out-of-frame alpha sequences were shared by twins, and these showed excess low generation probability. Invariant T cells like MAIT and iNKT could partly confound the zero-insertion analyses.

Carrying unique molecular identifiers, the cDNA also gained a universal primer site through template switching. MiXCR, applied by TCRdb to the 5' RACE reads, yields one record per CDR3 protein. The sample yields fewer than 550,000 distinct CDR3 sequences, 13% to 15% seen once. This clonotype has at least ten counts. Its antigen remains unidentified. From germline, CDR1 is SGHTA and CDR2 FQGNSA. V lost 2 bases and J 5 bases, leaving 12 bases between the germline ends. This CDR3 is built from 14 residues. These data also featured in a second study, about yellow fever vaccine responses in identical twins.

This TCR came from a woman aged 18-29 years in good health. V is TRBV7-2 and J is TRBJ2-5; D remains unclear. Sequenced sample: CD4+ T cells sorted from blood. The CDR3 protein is CASSLFLGRETQYF. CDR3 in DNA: TGTGCCAGCAGCTTATTCTTGGGCCGGGAGACCCAGTACTTC.